The source of this T cell receptor (beta chain) is a study of T-cell memory formation after mild COVID-19. On the study more broadly: TCR clusters were mostly donor specific.

TCRdb reprocessed the 5' RACE reads with MiXCR, giving one entry per CDR3 protein. Among almost 550,000 distinct CDR3 sequences listed, roughly 21% were seen once. General study points: Clones that contracted from day 15 to 85 were balanced CD4/CD8, while later expanders leaned CD4+.

This CDR3 region has 16 residues. Germline V lookup: CDR1 MGHRA, CDR2 YSYEKL. V lost 3 bases and J lost 1; bases outside the gene matches: 3. As regards this clonotype: The antigen remains unidentified.

The sample was PBMCs or a T cell subset sorted from them (not recorded which). The chain joins TRBV4-1 to TRBJ2-7; TRBD2 agrees at 13 bases. This receptor was taken from an adult woman who had mild COVID-19 (a few samples of this study predate the infection). Cell type and time point are not known. The CDR3, as DNA: TGCGCCAGCAGCCACAAGGGACTAGCGGGATCCTACGAGCAGTACTTC. It codes for CASSHKGLAGSYEQYF.